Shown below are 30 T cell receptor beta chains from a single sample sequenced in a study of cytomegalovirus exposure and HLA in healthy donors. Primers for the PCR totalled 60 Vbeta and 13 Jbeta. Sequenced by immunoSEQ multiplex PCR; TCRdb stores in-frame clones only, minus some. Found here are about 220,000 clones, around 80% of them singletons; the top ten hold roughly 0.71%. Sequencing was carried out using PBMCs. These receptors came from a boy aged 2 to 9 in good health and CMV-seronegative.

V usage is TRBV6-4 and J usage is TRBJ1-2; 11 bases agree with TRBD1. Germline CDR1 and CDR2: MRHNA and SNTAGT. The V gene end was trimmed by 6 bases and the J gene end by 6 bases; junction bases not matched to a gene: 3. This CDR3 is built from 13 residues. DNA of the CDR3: TGTGCCAGCAGATCGGGACAGGGGGATGGCTACACCTTC. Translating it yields CASRSGQGDGYTF.

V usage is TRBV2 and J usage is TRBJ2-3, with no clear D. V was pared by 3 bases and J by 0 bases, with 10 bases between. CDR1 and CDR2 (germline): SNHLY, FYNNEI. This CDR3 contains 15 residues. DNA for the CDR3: TGTGCCAGCAGTGATGCCCGGCGGAGCACAGATACGCAGTATTTT. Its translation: CASSDARRSTDTQYF.

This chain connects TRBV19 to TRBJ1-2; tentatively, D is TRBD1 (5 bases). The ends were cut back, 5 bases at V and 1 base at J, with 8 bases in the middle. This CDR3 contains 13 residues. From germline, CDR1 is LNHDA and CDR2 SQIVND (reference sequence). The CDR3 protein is CASSLGLNYGYTF. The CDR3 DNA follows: TGTGCCAGTAGTTTGGGACTTAACTATGGCTACACCTTC.

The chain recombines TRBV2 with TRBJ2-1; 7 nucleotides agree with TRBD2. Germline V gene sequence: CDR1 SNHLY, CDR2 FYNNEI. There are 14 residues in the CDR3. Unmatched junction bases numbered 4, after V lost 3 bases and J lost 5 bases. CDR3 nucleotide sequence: TGTGCCAGCAGTGATGAGCGGGAAGACAATGAGCAGTTCTTC. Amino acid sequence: CASSDEREDNEQFF.

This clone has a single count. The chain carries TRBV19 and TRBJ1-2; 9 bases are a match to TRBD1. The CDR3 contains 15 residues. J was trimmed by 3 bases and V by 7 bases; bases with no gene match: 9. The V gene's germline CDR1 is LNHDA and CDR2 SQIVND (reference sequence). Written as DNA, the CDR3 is TGTGCCAGTACTACCGCGACAGGGGGTTACTATGGCTACACCTTC. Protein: CASTTATGGYYGYTF. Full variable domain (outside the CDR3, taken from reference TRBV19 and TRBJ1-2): DGGITQSPKYLFRKEGQNVTLSCEQNLNHDAMYWYRQDPGQGLRLIYYSQIVNDFQKGDIAEGYSVSREKKESFPLTVTSAQKNPTAFYLCASTTATGGYYGYTFGSGTRLTVV.

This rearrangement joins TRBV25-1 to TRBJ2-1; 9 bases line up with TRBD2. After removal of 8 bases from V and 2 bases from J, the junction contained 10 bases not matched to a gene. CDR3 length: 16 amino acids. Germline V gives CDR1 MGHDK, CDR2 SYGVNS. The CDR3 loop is CASGRSGSVPYNEQFF. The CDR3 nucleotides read TGTGCCAGCGGCCGTAGCGGGAGTGTGCCCTACAATGAGCAGTTCTTC.

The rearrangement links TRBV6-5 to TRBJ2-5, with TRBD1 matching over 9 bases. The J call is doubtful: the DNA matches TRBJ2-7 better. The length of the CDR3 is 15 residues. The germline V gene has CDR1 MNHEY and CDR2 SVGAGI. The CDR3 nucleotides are TGTGCCAGCAGTTTCACCGGGGACAGGGTTTACGAGCAGTACTTC. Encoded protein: CASSFTGDRVYEQYF.

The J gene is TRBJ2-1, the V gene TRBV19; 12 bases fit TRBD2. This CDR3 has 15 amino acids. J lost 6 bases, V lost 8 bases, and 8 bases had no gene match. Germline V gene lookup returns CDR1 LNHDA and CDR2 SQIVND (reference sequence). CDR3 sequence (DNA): TGTGCCAGTTTTAATCTAGCGGGGGGGTCCAATGAGCAGTTCTTC. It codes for CASFNLAGGSNEQFF. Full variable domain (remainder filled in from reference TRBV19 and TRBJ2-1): DGGITQSPKYLFRKEGQNVTLSCEQNLNHDAMYWYRQDPGQGLRLIYYSQIVNDFQKGDIAEGYSVSREKKESFPLTVTSAQKNPTAFYLCASFNLAGGSNEQFFGPGTRLTVL.

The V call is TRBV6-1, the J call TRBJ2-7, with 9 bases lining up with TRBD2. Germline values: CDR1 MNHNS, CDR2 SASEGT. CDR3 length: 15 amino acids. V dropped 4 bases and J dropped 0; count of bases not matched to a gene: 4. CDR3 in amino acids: CASSGSGRRSYEQYF. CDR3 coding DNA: TGTGCCAGCAGTGGAAGCGGGAGGCGCTCCTACGAGCAGTACTTC.

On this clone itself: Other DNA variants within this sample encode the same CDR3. CDR3: CASSPTGTEAFF. The CDR3 DNA reads TGTGCCAGCAGCCCTACGGGAACTGAAGCTTTCTTT. The chain uses TRBV7-3 and TRBJ1-1, with no clear D. Germline V CDR1 and CDR2: SGHTA, FQGTGA. The CDR3 is 12 amino acids. The germline V and J ends were trimmed by 5 bases and 5 bases, with 9 bases remaining between them. Supplemented by reference TRBV7-3 and TRBJ1-1, the full variable domain reads GAGVSQTPSNKVTEKGKYVELRCDPISGHTALYWYRQSLGQGPEFLIYFQGTGAADDSGLPNDRFFAVRPEGSVSTLKIQRTERGDSAVYLCASSPTGTEAFFGQGTRLTVV.

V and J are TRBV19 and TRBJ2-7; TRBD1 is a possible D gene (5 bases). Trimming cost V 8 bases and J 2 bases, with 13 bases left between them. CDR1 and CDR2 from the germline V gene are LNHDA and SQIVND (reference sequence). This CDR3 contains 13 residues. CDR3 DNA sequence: TGTGCCAGTTCCCTGGGGCCCGCCTACGAGCAGTACTTC. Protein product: CASSLGPAYEQYF.

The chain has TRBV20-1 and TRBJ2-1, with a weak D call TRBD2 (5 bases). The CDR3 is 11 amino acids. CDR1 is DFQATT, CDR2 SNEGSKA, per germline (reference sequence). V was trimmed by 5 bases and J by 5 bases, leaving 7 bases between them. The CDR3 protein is CSAHGDNEQFF. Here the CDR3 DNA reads TGCAGTGCTCACGGGGACAATGAGCAGTTCTTC.

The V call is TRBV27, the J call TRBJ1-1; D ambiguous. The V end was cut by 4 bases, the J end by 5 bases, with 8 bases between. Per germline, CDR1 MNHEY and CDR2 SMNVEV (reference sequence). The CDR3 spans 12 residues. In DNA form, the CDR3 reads TGTGCCAGCAGTTCGGGTCATACTGAAGCTTTCTTT. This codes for CASSSGHTEAFF.

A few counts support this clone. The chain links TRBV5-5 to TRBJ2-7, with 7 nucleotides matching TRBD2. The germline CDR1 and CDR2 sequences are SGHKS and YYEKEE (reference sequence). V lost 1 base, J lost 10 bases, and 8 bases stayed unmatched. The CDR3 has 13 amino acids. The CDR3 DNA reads TGTGCCAGCAGCTTGAGTCTAGCGGACCAACAGTACTTC. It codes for CASSLSLADQQYF.

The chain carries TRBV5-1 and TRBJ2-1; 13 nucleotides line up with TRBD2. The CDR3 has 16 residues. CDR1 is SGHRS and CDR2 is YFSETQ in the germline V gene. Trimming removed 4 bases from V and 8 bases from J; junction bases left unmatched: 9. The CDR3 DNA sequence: TGCGCCAGCAGCCCCCGGACTAGCGGGAGCAAGGATGAGCAGTTCTTC. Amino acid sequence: CASSPRTSGSKDEQFF.

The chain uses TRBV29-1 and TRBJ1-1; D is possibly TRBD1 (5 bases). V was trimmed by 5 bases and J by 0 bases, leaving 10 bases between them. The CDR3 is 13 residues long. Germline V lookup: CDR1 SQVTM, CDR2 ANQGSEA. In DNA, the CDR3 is TGCAGCGTTAGGGGACTGATGAACACTGAAGCTTTCTTT. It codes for CSVRGLMNTEAFF.

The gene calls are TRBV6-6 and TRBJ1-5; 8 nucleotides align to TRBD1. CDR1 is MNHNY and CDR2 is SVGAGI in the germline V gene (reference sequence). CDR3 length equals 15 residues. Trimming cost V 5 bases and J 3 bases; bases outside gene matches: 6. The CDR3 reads CASSHQGAANQPQHF. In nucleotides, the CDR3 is TGTGCCAGCAGTCATCAGGGGGCAGCCAATCAGCCCCAGCATTTT.

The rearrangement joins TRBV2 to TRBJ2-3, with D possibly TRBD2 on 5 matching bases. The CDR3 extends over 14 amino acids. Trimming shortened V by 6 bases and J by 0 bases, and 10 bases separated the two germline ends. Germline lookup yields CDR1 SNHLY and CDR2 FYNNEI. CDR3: CASRRETSTDTQYF. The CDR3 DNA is TGTGCCAGCAGACGGGAAACTAGCACAGATACGCAGTATTTT.

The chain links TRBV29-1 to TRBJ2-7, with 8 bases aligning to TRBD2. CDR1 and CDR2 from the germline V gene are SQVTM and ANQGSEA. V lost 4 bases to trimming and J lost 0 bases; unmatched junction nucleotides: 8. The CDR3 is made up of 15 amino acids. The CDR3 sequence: CSVARSSGPSYEQYF. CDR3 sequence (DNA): TGCAGCGTTGCGAGATCTAGCGGGCCCTCCTACGAGCAGTACTTC.

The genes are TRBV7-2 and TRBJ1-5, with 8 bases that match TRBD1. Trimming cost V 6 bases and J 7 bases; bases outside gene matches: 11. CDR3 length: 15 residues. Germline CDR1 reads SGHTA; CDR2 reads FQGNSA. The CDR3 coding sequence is TGTGCCAGCAGTTACGGACAGGGAAGAATGCAGCCCCAGCATTTT. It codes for CASSYGQGRMQPQHF.

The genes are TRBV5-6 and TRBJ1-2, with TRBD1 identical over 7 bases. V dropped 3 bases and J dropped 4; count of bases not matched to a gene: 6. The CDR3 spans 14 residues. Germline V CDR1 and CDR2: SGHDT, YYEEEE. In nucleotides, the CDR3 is TGTGCCAGCAGCTCCGGACAGGCACGCTATGGCTACACCTTC. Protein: CASSSGQARYGYTF.

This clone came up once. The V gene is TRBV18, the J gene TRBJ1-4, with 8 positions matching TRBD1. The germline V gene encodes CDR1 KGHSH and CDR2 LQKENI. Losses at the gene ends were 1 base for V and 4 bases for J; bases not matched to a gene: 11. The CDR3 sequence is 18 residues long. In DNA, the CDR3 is TGTGCCAGCTCACCACTTGGCCGGGACAGGCTGAATAATGAAAAACTGTTTTTT. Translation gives CASSPLGRDRLNNEKLFF.

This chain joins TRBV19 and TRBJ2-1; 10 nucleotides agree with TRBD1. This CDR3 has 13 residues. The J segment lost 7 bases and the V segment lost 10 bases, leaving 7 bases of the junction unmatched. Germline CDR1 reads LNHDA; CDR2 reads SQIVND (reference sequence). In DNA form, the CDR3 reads TGTGCCACTGCGGGACAGGGGCCAAATGAGCAGTTCTTC. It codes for CATAGQGPNEQFF.

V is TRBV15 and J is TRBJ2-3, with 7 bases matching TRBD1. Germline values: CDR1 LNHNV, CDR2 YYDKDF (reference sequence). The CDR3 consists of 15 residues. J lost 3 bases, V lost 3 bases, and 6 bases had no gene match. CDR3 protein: CATSSEGAYTDTQYF. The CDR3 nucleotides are TGTGCCACCAGCAGCGAGGGGGCCTATACAGATACGCAGTATTTT.

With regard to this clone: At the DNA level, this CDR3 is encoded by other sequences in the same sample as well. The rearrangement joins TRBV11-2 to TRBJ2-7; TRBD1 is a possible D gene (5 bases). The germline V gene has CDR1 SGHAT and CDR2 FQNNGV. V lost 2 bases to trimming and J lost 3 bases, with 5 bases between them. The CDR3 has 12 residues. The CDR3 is CASSLQGYEQYF. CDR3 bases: TGTGCCAGCAGCTTACAGGGCTACGAGCAGTACTTC.

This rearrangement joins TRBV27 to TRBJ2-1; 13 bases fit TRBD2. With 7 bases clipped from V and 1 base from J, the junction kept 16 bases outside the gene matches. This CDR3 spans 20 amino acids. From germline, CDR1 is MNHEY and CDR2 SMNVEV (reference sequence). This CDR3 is CASMPWARGLAGTSYNEQFF. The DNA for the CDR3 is TGTGCCAGCATGCCCTGGGCCAGGGGACTAGCGGGAACTTCCTACAATGAGCAGTTCTTC.

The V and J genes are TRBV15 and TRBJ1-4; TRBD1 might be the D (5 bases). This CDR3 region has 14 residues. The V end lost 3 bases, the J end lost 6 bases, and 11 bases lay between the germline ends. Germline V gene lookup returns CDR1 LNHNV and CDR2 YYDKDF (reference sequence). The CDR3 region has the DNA TGTGCCACCAGCAGTGTTTCCAGGGATGAAAAACTGTTTTTT. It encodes CATSSVSRDEKLFF.

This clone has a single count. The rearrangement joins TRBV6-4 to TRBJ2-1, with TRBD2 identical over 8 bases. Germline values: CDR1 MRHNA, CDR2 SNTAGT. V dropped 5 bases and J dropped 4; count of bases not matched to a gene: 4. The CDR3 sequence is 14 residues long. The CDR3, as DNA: TGTGCCAGCAGTCGGGGGGGGTTATACAATGAGCAGTTCTTC. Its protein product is CASSRGGLYNEQFF.

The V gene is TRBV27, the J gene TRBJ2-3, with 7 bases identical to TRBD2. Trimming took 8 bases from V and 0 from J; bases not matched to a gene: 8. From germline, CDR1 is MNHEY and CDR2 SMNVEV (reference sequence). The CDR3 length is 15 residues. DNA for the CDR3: TGTGCCAGCGGGCGAAGCGGGACTAGCACAGATACGCAGTATTTT. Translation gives CASGRSGTSTDTQYF.

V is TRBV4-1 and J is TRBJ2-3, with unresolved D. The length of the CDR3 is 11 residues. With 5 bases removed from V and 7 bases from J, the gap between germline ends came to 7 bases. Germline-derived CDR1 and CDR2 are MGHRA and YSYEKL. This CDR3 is CASSVSYTQYF. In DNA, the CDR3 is TGCGCCAGCAGCGTCTCTTATACGCAGTATTTT.